This T cell receptor beta chain derives from a study of CD8 T cells in ankylosing spondylitis (dated by TCRdb to about 2017). About the investigation overall: The study set out to find disease-linked TCR variants by profiling T cell receptor beta repertoires in ankylosing spondylitis patients and healthy donors. In total, the full study cohort was made up of 95 to 110 healthy donors and about two dozen ankylosing spondylitis patients. Peripheral blood samples were taken, and synovial fluid was additionally collected from ankylosing spondylitis patients. Paper-wide results and their limitations: The disease-linked clones showed a CD8+ phenotype and occurred at relatively low frequencies in peripheral blood. Significant enrichment of the disease-linked clones was reported in matched synovial fluid samples from ankylosing spondylitis patients. Some TCR beta motif variants had previously been reported in synovial fluid and blood of reactive arthritis patients, which suggested common disease-initiation mechanisms. Blood from ankylosing spondylitis patients appeared to be characterized by a TCR beta motif composed of several highly homologous amino acid variants.

Taken from the germline V gene, the CDR1 and CDR2 loops are SGDLS and YYNGEE. Clipping removes 4 bases from V and 6 bases from J, with 6 as the unmatched junction base count. From its cysteine to its phenylalanine, the CDR3 spans 15 amino acids. Of the read, only the CDR3 DNA is kept; its 45 bases are in frame from base 1. For sequencing, an Illumina HiSeq 2500 was employed. Quantitative 5'-RACE with molecular barcodes was used to prepare TCR beta libraries. The published analysis was carried out like this. Disease-linked TCR variants were identified with a new computational method built on a probabilistic model of VDJ rearrangement. TCRdb itself trimmed the public reads at Q25 with fastp, ran MiXCR and retained productive beta chains. Records with the same CDR3 protein are collapsed into one entry carrying the most frequent genes and DNA. The authors' filters were not applied to this entry. The sample data list around 30,000 distinct CDR3 sequences, and about 5.3% of these were observed just once. The top ten constitute approximately 1.7% of the sample.

Concerning this clonotype: Its antigen target is currently unknown. The sample holds no much larger clone one base away, and base qualities are not on file.

The chain was built from TRBV9 and TRBJ2-1; 11 bases in the junction line up with TRBD2. This receptor was identified in a female donor with ankylosing spondylitis or in good health (not recorded which). The specimen was blood, either unsorted or a sorted T cell fraction (not recorded which). The CDR3 has the sequence CASSPLAGGGNEQFF. Here is the DNA: TGTGCCAGCAGCCCTTTAGCGGGAGGGGGCAATGAGCAGTTCTTC.